Below are 30 T cell receptor beta chains sequenced from a single sample in a study of T-cell memory formation after mild COVID-19. TCRdb used MiXCR to reprocess the 5' RACE reads, holding one entry per CDR3 protein. The table shows 350,000 to 500,000 distinct CDR3 sequences, with more than 15% occurring only once. The sequencing input was PBMCs or a T cell subset sorted from them (not recorded which). These receptor sequences come from a man aged 18 to 29 who had mild COVID-19 (a few samples of this study predate the infection). Cell type and time point are not known.

The CDR3 sequence: CASSFGLAGGTETQYF. CDR3 nucleotide sequence: TGTGCCAGCAGTTTCGGACTAGCGGGGGGGACAGAGACCCAGTACTTC. This sequence joins TRBV12-3 or TRBV12-4 and TRBJ2-5, with 15 bases that match TRBD2. This CDR3 region has 16 residues. V lost 3 bases, J lost 4 bases, and 3 bases stayed unmatched.

This clonotype was counted only a few times. The chain combines TRBV7-9 with TRBJ1-3; D gene ambiguous. Germline V lookup: CDR1 SEHNR, CDR2 FQNEAQ (reference sequence). The V end lost 8 bases, the J end lost 4 bases, and 6 bases lay between the germline ends. CDR3 length: 11 residues. The CDR3 nucleotides read TGTGCCAGCTTCACGGGAAACACCATATATTTT. Its translation: CASFTGNTIYF.

The J gene is TRBJ1-5, the V gene TRBV9; D call uncertain. Trimming cost V 0 bases and J 8 bases, with 9 bases left between them. The CDR3 contains 13 residues. Germline assignment: CDR1 SGDLS and CDR2 YYNGEE. This chain's CDR3 is CASSVGSGEPQHF. In nucleotides, the CDR3 is TGTGCCAGCAGCGTAGGGTCGGGAGAGCCCCAGCATTTT.

The V call is TRBV11-3, the J call TRBJ2-1, with 8 nucleotides matching TRBD2. Germline CDR1 is SGHNT and CDR2 is YENEEA. The CDR3 covers 16 residues. J lost 6 bases, V lost 5 bases, and 12 bases had no gene match. This chain's CDR3 is CASSRGGTSGGNEQFF. For the CDR3, the DNA is TGTGCCAGCAGCCGCGGGGGAACTAGCGGTGGCAATGAGCAGTTCTTC.

This clonotype was observed a handful of times. The J gene is TRBJ1-2, the V gene TRBV7-9, with TRBD1 matching over 9 bases. CDR1 and CDR2 from the germline V gene are SEHNR and FQNEAQ (reference sequence). The CDR3 totals 15 residues. V trimming: 5 bases; J trimming: 2 bases; junction bases outside the gene matches: 6. CDR3 DNA: TGTGCCAGCAGCCGGACAGGGGTCGGGAACTATGGCTACACCTTC. Residues: CASSRTGVGNYGYTF.

This clonotype was seen only a few times. The genes are TRBV4-1 and TRBJ1-1, with D unresolved. The V and J ends lost 4 bases and 1 base respectively, with 13 bases between them. This CDR3 comprises 15 residues. CDR1 MGHRA and CDR2 YSYEKL come from the germline V gene. CDR3 in DNA: TGCGCCAGCAGCCGTAGAAGGGATTCGAACACTGAAGCTTTCTTT. This codes for CASSRRRDSNTEAFF.

This chain links TRBV4-1 with TRBJ1-1; possible D gene TRBD1, 5 bases. V was cut by 1 base and J by 4 bases, with 10 bases left in between. The CDR3 is 14 residues long. Germline V gives CDR1 MGHRA, CDR2 YSYEKL. For the CDR3, the DNA is TGCGCCAGCAGCCAAGGGACACTCGCCACTGAAGCTTTCTTT. Translated: CASSQGTLATEAFF.

This clonotype was seen more than once but under ten times. The chain's CDR3 is CAWGLAGLGAFF. The CDR3 DNA reads TGTGCCTGGGGACTCGCAGGTCTAGGAGCTTTCTTT. This rearrangement joins TRBV30 to TRBJ1-1; D call uncertain. Germline V lookup: CDR1 GTSNPN, CDR2 SVGIG (reference sequence). The CDR3 is 12 residues long. The V end lost 5 bases, the J end lost 10 bases, and 17 bases lay between the germline ends. Full variable domain (remainder filled in from reference TRBV30 and TRBJ1-1): SQTIHQWPATLVQPVGSPLSLECTVEGTSNPNLYWYRQAAGRGLQLLFYSVGIGQISSEVPQNLSASRPQDRQFILSSKKLLLSDSGFYLCAWGLAGLGAFFGQGTRLTVV.

Only a few counts were recorded for this clonotype. The V gene is TRBV27, the J gene TRBJ1-6; TRBD1 is a possible D gene (5 bases). The CDR3 totals 15 residues. Trimming stripped 2 bases from V and 5 bases from J, with 10 bases between. CDR1 is MNHEY and CDR2 is SMNVEV in the germline V gene (reference sequence). In DNA, the CDR3 is TGTGCCAGCAGTTTAAATGGGGGTGATAATTCACCCCTCCACTTT. It codes for CASSLNGGDNSPLHF.

This clonotype has a handful of counts. This chain joins TRBV10-3 and TRBJ2-2; 13 bases are a match to TRBD2. J was trimmed by 0 bases and V by 10 bases; bases with no gene match: 2. This CDR3 comprises 15 residues. Germline V gene lookup returns CDR1 ENHRY and CDR2 SYGVKD. The CDR3 DNA reads as TGTGCCAGCGGGACTAGCGGGGCGAACACCGGGGAGCTGTTTTTT. It encodes CASGTSGANTGELFF.

The gene calls are TRBV5-1 and TRBJ1-1; D may be TRBD1 (6 bases). This CDR3 has 12 residues. Germline V gene lookup returns CDR1 SGHRS and CDR2 YFSETQ. V was shortened by 4 bases and J by 10 bases, with 14 bases between the two germline ends. The CDR3 DNA sequence: TGCGCCAGCAGCGAGCCCACAGGGACAGCTTTCTTT. This gives the protein CASSEPTGTAFF.

This clonotype was detected a few times. The DNA for the CDR3 is TGTGCCAGTAGGTACACCGGGGAGCTGTTTTTT. Protein: CASRYTGELFF. V usage is TRBV19 and J usage is TRBJ2-2; D not resolved. The CDR3 runs 11 residues. Per germline, CDR1 LNHDA and CDR2 SQIVND (reference sequence). V was clipped by 6 bases and J by 3 bases, with 2 bases between them.

The sample holds a few counts of this clonotype. The chain uses TRBV20-1 and TRBJ2-7; the match to TRBD1 covers 8 bases. Germline loops: CDR1 DFQATT, CDR2 SNEGSKA (reference sequence). V gave up 6 bases and J gave up 6 bases; unmatched junction bases: 7. The CDR3 runs 12 residues. CDR3 bases: TGCAGTGCCAGACAGGGGCTAAGCGAGCAGTACGTC. Its translation is CSARQGLSEQYV.

This clonotype showed up just a few times. The chain couples TRBV18 to TRBJ1-2; TRBD1 might be the D (6 bases). This CDR3 contains 14 residues. Trimming left V 1 base short and J 2 bases short, with 8 bases between. CDR1 is KGHSH, CDR2 LQKENI, per germline. CDR3 sequence: CASSPLGQNYGYTF. CDR3 bases: TGTGCCAGCTCACCACTGGGACAAAACTATGGCTACACCTTC. The full variable domain, in which reference TRBV18 and TRBJ1-2 provide the parts outside the CDR3, is NAGVMQNPRHLVRRRGQEARLRCSPMKGHSHVYWYRQLPEEGLKFMVYLQKENIIDESGMPKERFSAEFPKEGPSILRIQQVVRGDSAAYFCASSPLGQNYGYTFGSGTRLTVV.

V is TRBV5-1 and J is TRBJ2-5; perhaps D is TRBD1 or TRBD2 (5 bases each). The V gene's germline CDR1 is SGHRS and CDR2 YFSETQ. V lost 1 base and J 1 base, leaving 11 bases between the germline ends. The CDR3 length is 15 residues. The CDR3 region is CASSLMGEPQETQYF. DNA for the CDR3: TGCGCCAGCAGCTTGATGGGGGAGCCCCAAGAGACCCAGTACTTC.

This chain connects TRBV10-3 to TRBJ2-5; TRBD1 is a possible D gene (5 bases). The CDR3 is made up of 16 amino acids. The V end lost 0 bases, the J end lost 0 bases, and 11 bases lay between the germline ends. CDR1 is ENHRY and CDR2 is SYGVKD in the germline V gene. This CDR3 is CAISESAGHYQETQYF. CDR3 coding DNA: TGTGCCATCAGTGAGTCTGCAGGGCACTACCAAGAGACCCAGTACTTC.

This clonotype turned up a few times. CDR3 in amino acids: CASSYVAGASYNEQFF. Written as DNA, the CDR3 is TGTGCCAGCAGCTACGTAGCGGGGGCCTCATACAATGAGCAGTTCTTC. The V and J genes are TRBV9 and TRBJ2-1, with 9 bases identical to TRBD2. V lost 4 bases to trimming and J lost 4 bases; unmatched junction nucleotides: 9. The CDR3 loop spans 16 amino acids. Germline values: CDR1 SGDLS, CDR2 YYNGEE.

V and J are TRBV25-1 and TRBJ2-2; 9 bases are a match to TRBD1. J was trimmed by 7 bases and V by 2 bases; bases with no gene match: 5. CDR3 size: 15 residues. Germline loops: CDR1 MGHDK, CDR2 SYGVNS. The CDR3 sequence: CASSEPGQGNGELFF. The CDR3 nucleotides are TGTGCCAGCAGTGAACCCGGACAGGGGAACGGGGAGCTGTTTTTT.

The CDR3 DNA is TGCGCCAGCAGCCCCGGGTGGAACCCCAGCGGGCGTACGCAGTATTTT. Amino acids: CASSPGWNPSGRTQYF. This chain uses TRBV4-3 with TRBJ2-3, with a weak D call TRBD2 (6 bases). V was clipped by 4 bases and J by 8 bases, with 22 bases between them. This CDR3 contains 16 residues. Germline CDR1 LGHNA, CDR2 YSLEER.

The CDR3 is CASSSPRLGGAKVQFF. The CDR3 bases are TGTGCCAGCAGTTCACCAAGATTAGGGGGAGCTAAGGTCCAGTTCTTC. The V call is TRBV27, the J call TRBJ2-1; tentative D call: TRBD1 (6 bases). V was shortened by 4 bases and J by 13 bases, with 26 bases between the two germline ends. The V gene's germline CDR1 is MNHEY and CDR2 SMNVEV (reference sequence). This CDR3 spans 16 amino acids.

The rearrangement uses TRBV5-6 and TRBJ2-3; D not resolved. CDR3 length: 14 amino acids. Trimming took 1 base from V and 0 from J, leaving 6 bases between them. CDR1 and CDR2 (germline): SGHDT, YYEEEE. The CDR3 loop is CASSLPQSTDTQYF. The CDR3 DNA is TGTGCCAGCAGCTTGCCGCAGAGCACAGATACGCAGTATTTT.

This clonotype was seen a handful of times. The J gene is TRBJ2-7, the V gene TRBV5-1; the D gene is possibly TRBD2 (6 bases). Deletions cut 2 bases from V and 5 bases from J, with 11 bases between. This CDR3 is 13 amino acids long. Germline loops: CDR1 SGHRS, CDR2 YFSETQ. The CDR3 is CASSFGGDNEQYF. In DNA, the CDR3 is TGCGCCAGCAGCTTCGGAGGGGATAACGAGCAGTACTTC.

This clonotype turned up a few times. The chain combines TRBV5-4 with TRBJ2-7, with 10 bases matching TRBD1. The CDR3 is 15 amino acids. J lost 1 base, V lost 4 bases, and 5 bases had no gene match. Germline-derived CDR1 and CDR2 are SGHNT and YYREEE (reference sequence). CDR3 sequence reads: CASSLDRGLSYEQYF. The CDR3 region has the DNA TGTGCCAGCAGCCTTGACAGGGGGCTTTCCTACGAGCAGTACTTC.

The genes are TRBV10-3 and TRBJ1-4; D remains ambiguous. Looked up from germline, CDR1 is ENHRY and CDR2 is SYGVKD. The CDR3 has 12 amino acids. V was clipped by 11 bases and J by 5 bases, with 12 bases between them. The CDR3 DNA sequence: TGTGCCTCTCGGGAGTCGAATGAAAAACTGTTTTTT. Translating gives CASRESNEKLFF.

The rearrangement uses TRBV7-9 and TRBJ1-2, with TRBD1 as a possible D gene (5 bases). The V end was cut by 2 bases, the J end by 4 bases, with 11 bases between. The CDR3 contains 14 residues. In germline, CDR1 is SEHNR, CDR2 FQNEAQ (reference sequence). In DNA, the CDR3 is TGTGCCAGCAGCTTACAGGGAATTAGCTATGGCTACACCTTC. The encoded protein is CASSLQGISYGYTF.

Only a few counts were recorded for this clonotype. For the CDR3, the DNA is TGCAGTGCTAGAGACCCAACCGCAACTAATGAAAAACTGTTTTTT. This translates into CSARDPTATNEKLFF. The chain is built from TRBV20-1 and TRBJ1-4; no definite D call. The germline V gene encodes CDR1 DFQATT and CDR2 SNEGSKA (reference sequence). Trimming cost V 0 bases and J 0 bases, with 8 bases left between them. This CDR3 contains 15 residues.

The V call is TRBV5-1, the J call TRBJ1-1; weak D call: TRBD1 (6 bases). Germline V gene data show CDR1 as SGHRS and CDR2 as YFSETQ. The CDR3 loop spans 14 amino acids. V was shortened by 7 bases and J by 4 bases, with 17 bases between the two germline ends. CDR3 in amino acids: CASCRDTVGTEAFF. Here the CDR3 DNA reads TGCGCCAGCTGCCGGGACACGGTTGGCACTGAAGCTTTCTTT.

This chain links TRBV5-4 with TRBJ2-5, with D maybe TRBD2 (6 bases). The germline V and J ends were trimmed by 4 bases and 4 bases, with 11 bases remaining between them. Germline-derived CDR1 and CDR2 are SGHNT and YYREEE (reference sequence). The CDR3 runs to 13 residues. The CDR3 loop reads CASSPRGSETQYF. The CDR3 DNA follows: TGTGCCAGCAGCCCACGGGGGTCAGAGACCCAGTACTTC. The full variable domain, with the rest looked up from reference TRBV5-4 and TRBJ2-5, is ETGVTQSPTHLIKTRGQQVTLRCSSQSGHNTVSWYQQALGQGPQFIFQYYREEENGRGNFPPRFSGLQFPNYSSELNVNALELDDSALYLCASSPRGSETQYFGPGTRLLVL.

V is TRBV27 and J is TRBJ1-1, with D possibly matching TRBD1 (6 bases). The CDR3 extends over 13 amino acids. Germline CDR1 reads MNHEY; CDR2 reads SMNVEV (reference sequence). V gave up 6 bases and J gave up 6 bases, with 14 bases separating them. The CDR3 spells CASRIQGRPEAFF. DNA of the CDR3: TGTGCCAGCAGGATCCAGGGGAGGCCTGAAGCTTTCTTT.

The chain carries TRBV14 and TRBJ2-7; D gene unclear. In germline, CDR1 is SGHDN, CDR2 FVKESK. V was cut by 6 bases and J by 5 bases, with 14 bases left in between. The CDR3 is 13 residues long. This CDR3 reads CASSQIGSHEQYV. Here the CDR3 DNA reads TGTGCCAGCAGTCAAATAGGGTCCCACGAGCAGTACGTC.